The clone carrying this TCR beta chain showed up many times. Its antigen is unidentified. The time point: pre-sensitization, week 0. The sample's treatment: therapeutic diphenylcyclopropenone sensitization with weekly scalp DPC. Whole blood that had not been fractionated was the source of extracted total RNA. The sample comes from a study of human T cells and chemical hapten exposure. Study background: TCR yields differed between samples (mainly from small differences in pooled library volume).

Regarding the study as a whole: Significantly more large CDR3 similarity clusters were formed by expanded TCRs than by controls. Among TCRs, those above 1 in 1000 frequency were unaffected by DPC sensitization. The study found that PT1 expanded TCR counts correlated positively with patch test score.

TCRdb used MiXCR to reprocess the RACE reads, holding one entry per CDR3 protein. The sample carries roughly 56,000 distinct CDR3 sequences, approximately 9.5% recorded once. The receptor's source is a woman in her twenties or thirties with alopecia areata. Some clones in this sample may be carry-over from other donors' samples. Material: whole blood, obtained in connection with sensitization to the hapten diphenylcyclopropenone (DPC).

For the CDR3, the DNA is TGTGCCAGCAGTCTAGCGGGGACTCGTAACAATGAGCAGTTCTTC. This gives the protein CASSLAGTRNNEQFF. The V gene is TRBV28, the J gene TRBJ2-1; 9 bases agree with TRBD2. The CDR3 extends over 15 amino acids. V trimming: 5 bases; J trimming: 5 bases; junction bases outside the gene matches: 7. Per the germline V gene, CDR1 is MDHEN and CDR2 is SYDVKM.